One sample yielded the 18 T cell receptor beta chains listed below, sequenced in a study of PD-1 blockade in classical Hodgkin lymphoma (dated by TCRdb to 2019 to 2021). This specimen's time point label, interpreted: cycle 4 day 1 (C4D1), after five to seven weeks of nivolumab. Relapse after autologous stem cell transplantation had occurred in all trial patients, and cohorts A, B and C were distinguished by prior brentuximab vedotin exposure. Library preparation used the immunoSEQ multiplex PCR assay. Imported from immuneACCESS, the table was reduced by TCRdb to in-frame sequences with V and J called. These copies leave out some clones; in studies compared against another copy, an unresolved V gene accounts for under half, and the cause of the remainder is not known. Counted in this sample were approximately 39,000 clones; over 65% of them appeared once. The ten biggest clones cover around 9.5% of the sample.

The sequencing here drew on peripheral blood mononuclear cells (PBMCs), taken before the fourth cycle of nivolumab. These receptors were collected from a human donor with classical Hodgkin lymphoma.

Turning to this clone: The junction departs from germline at one end; a sequencing error may be responsible. CDR3 coding DNA: TGTGCCAGCAGCGGGACCTGGGGAGGCTACGAGCGGTACTTC. Amino acid sequence: CASSGTWGGYERYF. This rearrangement joins TRBV7-2 to TRBJ2-7, with TRBD2 as a possible D gene (6 bases). This CDR3 contains 14 residues. CDR1 and CDR2 (germline): SGHTA, FQGNSA.

Only one count was recorded for this clone. The CDR3 is CASSLDRQSNQPQHF. In DNA form, the CDR3 reads TGTGCCAGCAGCTTAGACAGGCAGAGCAATCAGCCCCAGCATTTT. V usage is TRBV7-2 and J usage is TRBJ1-5; the D gene is possibly TRBD1 (5 bases). CDR1 and CDR2 from the germline V gene are SGHTA and FQGNSA. The CDR3 is 15 residues long. The V end lost 1 base, the J end lost 1 base, and 8 bases lay between the germline ends.

The chain couples TRBV6-1 to TRBJ1-4; possible D gene TRBD1, 6 bases. This CDR3 region has 15 residues. The V end lost 2 bases, the J end lost 4 bases, and 11 bases lay between the germline ends. Germline-derived CDR1 and CDR2 are MNHNS and SASEGT. For the CDR3, the DNA is TGTGCCAGCAGTGAACAGGGGAACCTTAATGAAAAACTGTTTTTT. This sequence encodes CASSEQGNLNEKLFF.

The chain couples TRBV19 to TRBJ1-2, with D uncertain. CDR1 is LNHDA, CDR2 SQIVND, per germline (reference sequence). The V gene lost 6 bases and the J gene lost 2 bases, with 13 bases spanning the gap. CDR3 length: 14 residues. This CDR3 reads CASSPQSGNYGYTF. The CDR3 nucleotides read TGTGCCAGTAGCCCACAGTCGGGGAACTATGGCTACACCTTC.

The chain combines TRBV7-2 with TRBJ1-5; D gene uncertain. V lost 1 base to trimming and J lost 7 bases, with 5 bases between them. Germline V gene data show CDR1 as SGHTA and CDR2 as FQGNSA. The CDR3 totals 12 residues. In DNA, the CDR3 is TGTGCCAGCAGCTTAGATGGGCAGCCCCAGCATTTT. This codes for CASSLDGQPQHF. Full variable domain (rest looked up from reference TRBV7-2 and TRBJ1-5): GAGVSQSPSNKVTEKGKDVELRCDPISGHTALYWYRQSLGQGLEFLIYFQGNSAPDKSGLPSDRFSAERTGGSVSTLTIQRTQQEDSAVYLCASSLDGQPQHFGDGTRLSIL.

The chain is built from TRBV7-2 and TRBJ1-4; no definite D call. The CDR3 is 11 amino acids. Germline assignment: CDR1 SGHTA and CDR2 FQGNSA. V was trimmed by 1 base and J by 15 bases, leaving 9 bases between them. Here the CDR3 DNA reads TGTGCCAGCAGCTTAGATTACCACATGTTTTTT. This translates into CASSLDYHMFF.

A note on this clone: The sample contains more than one DNA sequence encoding this CDR3. The chain links TRBV5-1 to TRBJ1-6; 9 positions match TRBD1. Trimming took 0 bases from V and 10 from J; bases not matched to a gene: 5. There are 15 residues in the CDR3. Germline lookup yields CDR1 SGHRS and CDR2 YFSETQ. CDR3 amino acids: CASSLAGQGRSPLHF. The CDR3, as DNA: TGCGCCAGCAGCTTGGCGGGACAGGGCAGATCACCCCTCCACTTT. The variable domain in full, completed from reference TRBV5-1 and TRBJ1-6, reads KAGVTQTPRYLIKTRGQQVTLSCSPISGHRSVSWYQQTPGQGLQFLFEYFSETQRNKGNFPGRFSGRQFSNSRSEMNVSTLELGDSALYLCASSLAGQGRSPLHFGNGTRLTVT.

V is TRBV10-3 and J is TRBJ1-2; 7 bases align to TRBD1. CDR1 is ENHRY and CDR2 is SYGVKD in the germline V gene. Trimming cost V 4 bases and J 3 bases; bases outside gene matches: 8. This CDR3 spans 15 amino acids. This chain's CDR3 is CAISASDRADYGYTF. CDR3 DNA: TGTGCCATCAGTGCATCCGACAGGGCAGACTATGGCTACACCTTC.

The chain employs TRBV4-1 and TRBJ1-2; unclear D gene. Trimming cost V 3 bases and J 4 bases, with 12 bases left between them. Germline CDR1 reads MGHRA; CDR2 reads YSYEKL. The CDR3 runs 14 residues. CDR3 protein: CASSQAGRAYGYTF. CDR3 bases: TGCGCCAGCAGCCAGGCGGGAAGGGCCTATGGCTACACCTTC.

The chain uses TRBV15 and TRBJ1-2; 9 nucleotides agree with TRBD1. This CDR3 is built from 16 residues. V lost 0 bases and J lost 7; bases outside the gene matches: 9. The germline CDR1 and CDR2 sequences are LNHNV and YYDKDF (reference sequence). CDR3 residues: CATSRDRWDRDGGYTF. The CDR3 DNA sequence: TGTGCCACCAGCAGAGATCGGTGGGACAGGGATGGTGGCTACACCTTC.

V gene TRBV4-2 combines with J gene TRBJ2-7; no clear D gene. V dropped 0 bases and J dropped 2 bases, with 14 bases sitting between them. In germline, CDR1 is LGHNA, CDR2 YNFKEQ. The CDR3 extends over 16 amino acids. The CDR3 is CASSQDLRTVPYEQYF. The DNA for the CDR3 is TGTGCCAGCAGCCAAGATCTTAGGACGGTCCCCTACGAGCAGTACTTC.

This clone ranks as medium-sized (0.01 to 0.1%). V is TRBV19 and J is TRBJ1-2; the match to TRBD1 covers 9 bases. CDR1 and CDR2 (germline): LNHDA, SQIVND (reference sequence). The ends lost 5 bases at V and 5 bases at J; junction bases unmatched: 9. CDR3 length: 15 amino acids. CDR3 protein: CASSPGDRGGYGYTF. The CDR3 DNA follows: TGTGCCAGTAGTCCCGGAGACAGGGGGGGGTATGGCTACACCTTC.

The chain combines TRBV7-9 with TRBJ1-2; D may be TRBD1 (6 bases). The germline V and J ends were trimmed by 5 bases and 1 base, with 8 bases remaining between them. Germline CDR1 and CDR2: SEHNR and FQNEAQ (reference sequence). This CDR3 has 13 residues. The CDR3 nucleotides are TGTGCCAGCAGCCAGGGACATAACTATGGCTACACCTTC. Protein: CASSQGHNYGYTF.

This clone was seen just once. The rearrangement links TRBV5-6 to TRBJ2-1, with TRBD1 matching 11 bases. The length of the CDR3 is 16 residues. CDR1 SGHDT and CDR2 YYEEEE come from the germline V gene. The V gene end was trimmed by 4 bases and the J gene end by 3 bases; junction bases not matched to a gene: 6. This CDR3 reads CASSAGTGGLYNEQFF. CDR3 coding DNA: TGTGCCAGCAGCGCCGGGACAGGGGGGCTCTACAATGAGCAGTTCTTC.

The chain joins TRBV9 to TRBJ2-2; 9 positions match TRBD1. The J segment lost 4 bases and the V segment lost 2 bases, leaving 3 bases of the junction unmatched. Germline loops: CDR1 SGDLS, CDR2 YYNGEE. The CDR3 covers 15 residues. The CDR3: CASSVRDRVTGELFF. DNA of the CDR3: TGTGCCAGCAGCGTCCGGGACAGGGTCACCGGGGAGCTGTTTTTT.

This clone was seen just once. This chain connects TRBV5-1 to TRBJ2-3, with 8 bases lining up with TRBD2. Germline CDR1 reads SGHRS; CDR2 reads YFSETQ. The ends lost 4 bases at V and 3 bases at J; junction bases unmatched: 4. This CDR3 is 14 amino acids long. CDR3 loop: CASSTGLETDTQYF. CDR3 DNA sequence: TGCGCCAGCAGCACGGGACTAGAAACAGATACGCAGTATTTT.

The V call is TRBV10-1, the J call TRBJ2-1, with D perhaps matching TRBD1 or TRBD2 (5 bases each). V lost 6 bases to trimming and J lost 5 bases, with 11 bases between them. The CDR3 is made up of 13 amino acids. Germline V gives CDR1 WNHNN, CDR2 SYGVQD (reference sequence). CDR3: CASSTGANNEQFF. CDR3 DNA sequence: TGCGCCAGCAGCACCGGGGCGAACAATGAGCAGTTCTTC.

The V and J genes are TRBV21-1 and TRBJ2-4. TRBV21-1 is tagged as a pseudogene. CDR3 size: 16 residues. Here the CDR3 reads CAITYKRGLAKNIQYF. CDR3 DNA: TGTGCCATTACTTATAAACGGGGGCTAGCCAAAAACATTCAGTACTTC.